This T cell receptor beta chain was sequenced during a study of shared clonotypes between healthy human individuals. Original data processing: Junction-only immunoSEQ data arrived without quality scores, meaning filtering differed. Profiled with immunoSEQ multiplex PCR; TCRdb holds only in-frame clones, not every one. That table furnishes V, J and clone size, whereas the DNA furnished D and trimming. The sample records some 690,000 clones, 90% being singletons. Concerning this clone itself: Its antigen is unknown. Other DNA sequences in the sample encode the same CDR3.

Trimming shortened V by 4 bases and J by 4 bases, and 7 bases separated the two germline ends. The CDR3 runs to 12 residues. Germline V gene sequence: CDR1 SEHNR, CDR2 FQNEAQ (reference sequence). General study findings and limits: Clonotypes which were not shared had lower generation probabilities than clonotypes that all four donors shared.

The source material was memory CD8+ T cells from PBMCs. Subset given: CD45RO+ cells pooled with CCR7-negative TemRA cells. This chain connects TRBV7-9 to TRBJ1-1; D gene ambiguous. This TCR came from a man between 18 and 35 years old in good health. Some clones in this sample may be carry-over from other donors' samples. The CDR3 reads CASSYSGTEAFF. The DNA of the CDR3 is TGTGCCAGCAGCTACAGTGGCACTGAAGCTTTCTTT.